These 32 T cell receptor beta chains came from one sample sequenced in a study of neurological immune-mediated disorders. TCRdb recomputed calls from the 5' RACE reads with MiXCR, one row per CDR3 protein. In the table there are 20,000 to 30,000 distinct CDR3 sequences, around 2.5% of which are singletons. The material sequenced was PBMCs. The receptors were sampled from a woman between 45 and 60 years old with multiple sclerosis.

This clonotype occurred many times. The V and J genes are TRBV5-1 and TRBJ2-7; weak D call: TRBD1 (5 bases). Per germline, CDR1 SGHRS and CDR2 YFSETQ. This CDR3 is 15 amino acids long. Trimming removed 4 bases at V and 0 bases at J, with 14 bases between. The CDR3 loop is CASSIGQGFSYEQYF. The CDR3 DNA reads TGCGCCAGCAGCATAGGCCAGGGATTCTCCTACGAGCAGTACTTC.

The table lists this clonotype with many counts. The rearrangement joins TRBV7-2 to TRBJ2-7; TRBD1 aligns across 7 bases. The V gene's germline CDR1 is SGHTA and CDR2 FQGNSA. The V segment lost 7 bases and the J segment 3 bases; nucleotides outside the gene matches: 12. The CDR3 is made up of 15 amino acids. CDR3 coding DNA: TGTGCCAGCACCAGATCGACAGGGACCGGCTACGAGCAGTACTTC. Translated, it gives CASTRSTGTGYEQYF.

This clonotype was detected many times. The chain couples TRBV20-1 to TRBJ1-1; 10 bases fit TRBD1. This CDR3 is 16 amino acids long. Germline V gene data show CDR1 as DFQATT and CDR2 as SNEGSKA (reference sequence). V trimming: 5 bases; J trimming: 5 bases; junction bases outside the gene matches: 14. The chain's CDR3 is CSAPGQGGSLVTEAFF. The CDR3 nucleotides read TGCAGTGCTCCAGGACAGGGGGGCTCTCTAGTGACTGAAGCTTTCTTT.

This clonotype appeared a few times. The chain joins TRBV7-2 to TRBJ2-5, with no clear D. Trimming cost V 6 bases and J 5 bases, with 10 bases left between them. This CDR3 is built from 12 residues. Looked up from germline, CDR1 is SGHTA and CDR2 is FQGNSA. The DNA for the CDR3 is TGTGCCAGCAGAGAACAACCCGAGACCCAGTACTTC. Protein: CASREQPETQYF.

This clonotype was seen repeatedly, ten times or more. The chain joins TRBV29-1 to TRBJ2-3; TRBD1 aligns across 10 bases. Germline V gene lookup returns CDR1 SQVTM and CDR2 ANQGSEA. J gave up 5 bases and V 7 bases, and 6 bases lay outside the gene matches. CDR3 length equals 13 residues. The CDR3: CSAGQGGIDTQYF. The CDR3 nucleotides read TGCAGCGCTGGACAGGGGGGGATAGATACGCAGTATTTT.

CDR3 DNA: TGTGCCAGCAGCTTAGGAATAGGGACACGTCAGAACACTGAAGCTTTCTTT. It codes for CASSLGIGTRQNTEAFF. This chain connects TRBV11-3 to TRBJ1-1; TRBD1 might be the D (6 bases). From germline, CDR1 is SGHNT and CDR2 YENEEA. V was trimmed by 1 base and J by 1 base, leaving 16 bases between them. The CDR3 consists of 17 residues.

Many counts were recorded for this clonotype. This chain joins TRBV5-1 and TRBJ2-3; perhaps TRBD1 as D (5 bases). Per the germline V gene, CDR1 is SGHRS and CDR2 is YFSETQ. Trimming took off 0 bases at V and 0 bases at J, with 5 bases between the two ends. This CDR3 spans 14 amino acids. The CDR3, as DNA: TGCGCCAGCAGCTTGGAGGGGAGCACAGATACGCAGTATTTT. Translation: CASSLEGSTDTQYF.

This clonotype was counted many times. The rearrangement uses TRBV7-2 and TRBJ2-7; D tentatively reads TRBD1 or TRBD2 (7 bases each). V was cut by 4 bases and J by 3 bases, with 16 bases left in between. Per the germline V gene, CDR1 is SGHTA and CDR2 is FQGNSA. The CDR3 runs 15 residues. The CDR3 spells CASSSGGQRSYEQYF. DNA for the CDR3: TGTGCCAGCAGCTCGGGGGGACAGCGGAGCTACGAGCAGTACTTC.

In this sample, this clonotype turned up many times. The chain uses TRBV7-2 and TRBJ2-7, with 10 bases fitting TRBD1. Looked up from germline, CDR1 is SGHTA and CDR2 is FQGNSA. The CDR3 runs to 16 residues. V gave up 4 bases and J gave up 1 base; unmatched junction bases: 7. CDR3 sequence reads: CASSSQGQGLSYEQYF. The CDR3 DNA reads as TGTGCCAGCAGCTCCCAGGGACAGGGGTTGTCCTACGAGCAGTACTTC.

This clonotype has a count of ten or more. V and J are TRBV20-1 and TRBJ1-1; 7 bases line up with TRBD1. Germline V gene data show CDR1 as DFQATT and CDR2 as SNEGSKA (reference sequence). This CDR3 spans 13 amino acids. Losses at the gene ends were 8 bases for V and 5 bases for J; bases not matched to a gene: 11. The CDR3, as DNA: TGCAGTTCTTCAGGGGGGGGCTGGACTGAAGCTTTCTTT. Its protein is CSSSGGGWTEAFF.

The sample holds many counts of this clonotype. The chain uses TRBV20-1 and TRBJ2-3, with D hard to call. Germline V gene sequence: CDR1 DFQATT, CDR2 SNEGSKA (reference sequence). The CDR3 covers 13 residues. V was cut by 3 bases and J by 4 bases, with 11 bases left in between. CDR3 region: CSASGDGADTQYF. The CDR3 DNA reads as TGCAGTGCTAGCGGAGACGGCGCAGATACGCAGTATTTT.

The chain employs TRBV12-3 or TRBV12-4 and TRBJ2-1; TRBD2 agrees at 7 bases. This CDR3 region has 13 residues. Losses at the gene ends were 2 bases for V and 10 bases for J; bases not matched to a gene: 5. The CDR3 here is CASSLMGGSEQFF. The CDR3 region has the DNA TGTGCCAGCAGTTTAATGGGGGGGAGCGAGCAGTTCTTC.

This clonotype was observed at least ten times. The chain combines TRBV5-1 with TRBJ1-6, with D unresolved. V was pared by 0 bases and J by 6 bases, with 7 bases between. Germline V gives CDR1 SGHRS, CDR2 YFSETQ. This CDR3 is 14 amino acids long. CDR3: CASSLEGSNSPLHF. The CDR3 DNA is TGCGCCAGCAGCTTGGAGGGAAGTAATTCACCCCTCCACTTT.

This clonotype was recorded many times. V gene TRBV21-1 combines with J gene TRBJ2-1; the table calls TRBD1, which could not be checked here. TRBV21-1 is recorded as a pseudogene. The CDR3 runs 13 residues. The chain's CDR3 is CASSSDRVDEQFF. The CDR3 DNA reads TGTGCCAGCAGCAGCGACAGGGTTGATGAGCAGTTCTTC.

There are many counts of this clonotype. The chain is built from TRBV20-1 and TRBJ2-7, with 11 bases matching TRBD2. This CDR3 spans 15 amino acids. Germline V lookup: CDR1 DFQATT, CDR2 SNEGSKA (reference sequence). Trimming removed 3 bases from V and 2 bases from J; junction bases left unmatched: 6. The CDR3 is CSASQGLAVTYEQYF. CDR3 DNA sequence: TGCAGTGCTAGTCAGGGACTAGCGGTAACCTACGAGCAGTACTTC.

Remarks on this clonotype: This may be a read error: a much more frequent sequence differs by one nucleotide. The rearrangement uses TRBV5-1 and TRBJ1-1; D unclear. This CDR3 spans 14 amino acids. V was trimmed by 2 bases and J by 3 bases, leaving 11 bases between them. Germline V gene lookup returns CDR1 SGHRS and CDR2 YFSETQ. The CDR3 is CASSLRTEDTEAFF. In nucleotides, the CDR3 is TGCGCCAGCAGCTTACGCACAGAGGACACTGAAGCTTTCTTT.

This clonotype has at least ten counts. The chain links TRBV29-1 to TRBJ2-3; TRBD2 matches 11 bases. The germline V gene encodes CDR1 SQVTM and CDR2 ANQGSEA. J gave up 6 bases and V 6 bases, and 5 bases lay outside the gene matches. CDR3 size: 13 residues. The CDR3 DNA follows: TGCAGCGTCAAGACTAGCGGGACGGATACGCAGTATTTT. It is translated as CSVKTSGTDTQYF.

At least ten counts were recorded for this clonotype. The chain employs TRBV12-3 or TRBV12-4 and TRBJ1-5, with TRBD1 matching over 8 bases. V was clipped by 2 bases and J by 9 bases; unmatched bases: 9. The CDR3 extends over 15 amino acids. The CDR3 is CASSLRGGQGLPQHF. The CDR3 region has the DNA TGTGCCAGCAGTTTAAGGGGCGGACAGGGATTGCCCCAGCATTTT.

At least ten counts were recorded for this clonotype. The chain couples TRBV10-3 to TRBJ1-3, with D tentatively TRBD1 (5 bases). Trimming shortened V by 6 bases and J by 0 bases, and 12 bases separated the two germline ends. The germline V gene has CDR1 ENHRY and CDR2 SYGVKD. This CDR3 contains 15 residues. CDR3 in amino acids: CAIRERGSSGNTIYF. CDR3 bases: TGTGCCATCAGAGAAAGGGGTAGCTCTGGAAACACCATATATTTT.

Ten or more counts support this clonotype. The chain carries TRBV4-1 and TRBJ2-1, with D perhaps matching TRBD1 or TRBD2 (5 bases each). Germline CDR1 reads MGHRA; CDR2 reads YSYEKL. There are 17 residues in the CDR3. Trimming removed 2 bases from V and 2 bases from J, with 16 bases in between. CDR3 sequence reads: CASSQLGTAFTYNEQFF. The CDR3 DNA reads as TGCGCCAGCAGCCAATTAGGGACGGCATTTACCTACAATGAGCAGTTCTTC.

This clonotype was recorded at least ten times. The rearrangement links TRBV29-1 to TRBJ2-3; D gene uncertain. The CDR3 spans 12 residues. V lost 7 bases, J lost 1 base, and 9 bases lay in between. Per the germline V gene, CDR1 is SQVTM and CDR2 is ANQGSEA. In nucleotides, the CDR3 is TGCAGCGCAGAAAGCGGCACAGATACGCAGTATTTT. As protein: CSAESGTDTQYF.

At least ten counts were recorded for this clonotype. The J gene is TRBJ1-4, the V gene TRBV20-1; the D gene is possibly TRBD1 (5 bases). V was clipped by 5 bases and J by 5 bases, with 15 bases between them. Germline values: CDR1 DFQATT, CDR2 SNEGSKA (reference sequence). This CDR3 region has 14 residues. CDR3 DNA sequence: TGCAGTGCTCAAACCCGGGACGGCAATGAAAAACTGTTTTTT. It codes for CSAQTRDGNEKLFF.

This clonotype has a count of ten or more. The chain joins TRBV15 to TRBJ1-2, with unresolved D. Germline loops: CDR1 LNHNV, CDR2 YYDKDF (reference sequence). V shed 2 bases and J shed 2 bases, with 15 bases lying between them. The CDR3 totals 16 residues. The CDR3 nucleotides read TGTGCCACCAGCAGACCCTGGACGGAGGGCAACTATGGCTACACCTTC. This gives the protein CATSRPWTEGNYGYTF.

By its share, this clonotype is medium-sized. The rearrangement links TRBV6-2 or TRBV6-3 to TRBJ2-7; no reliable D call. Germline values: CDR1 MNHEY, CDR2 SVGEGT. The germline V and J ends were trimmed by 8 bases and 3 bases, with 8 bases remaining between them. The CDR3 runs 11 residues. CDR3 DNA: TGTGCCAGCGGCAAGGTCTACGAGCAGTACTTC. The encoded protein is CASGKVYEQYF.

This chain connects TRBV15 to TRBJ2-2; possible D gene TRBD1, 5 bases. This CDR3 region has 17 residues. CDR1 is LNHNV and CDR2 is YYDKDF in the germline V gene (reference sequence). Trimming cost V 4 bases and J 0 bases, with 15 bases left between them. The CDR3 DNA follows: TGTGCCACCAGCACGACTTCCAGGGCCCCGAACACCGGGGAGCTGTTTTTT. It encodes CATSTTSRAPNTGELFF.

This clonotype was seen ten or more times. This chain connects TRBV15 to TRBJ1-5, with 9 bases fitting TRBD1. Trimming removed 8 bases from V and 6 bases from J; junction bases left unmatched: 8. This CDR3 has 14 residues. Germline V gives CDR1 LNHNV, CDR2 YYDKDF (reference sequence). The CDR3, as DNA: TGTGCCACCGCCCGGGACAGGGTTTCTCAGCCCCAGCATTTT. Its protein product is CATARDRVSQPQHF.

This clonotype was counted at least ten times. The chain employs TRBV7-2 and TRBJ2-1; 8 bases are shared with TRBD2. The CDR3 has 15 residues. V dropped 1 base and J dropped 3; count of bases not matched to a gene: 2. CDR1 and CDR2 (germline): SGHTA, FQGNSA. CDR3 coding DNA: TGTGCCAGCAGCTTAGAAGCGGGAGTCTACAATGAGCAGTTCTTC. It codes for CASSLEAGVYNEQFF.

The sample holds a few counts of this clonotype. This clone may be a read error of a much larger clone one base away. The chain joins TRBV18 to TRBJ2-7; D unresolved. V lost 5 bases and J lost 6, with 11 bases in between. The CDR3 runs 12 residues. Germline V gene data show CDR1 as KGHSH and CDR2 as LQKENI. CDR3 nucleotide sequence: TGTGCCAGCTCAACACAATCGCCCGAGCAGTACTTC. As protein: CASSTQSPEQYF. The full variable domain, with the rest looked up from reference TRBV18 and TRBJ2-7, is NAGVMQNPRHLVRRRGQEARLRCSPMKGHSHVYWYRQLPEEGLKFMVYLQKENIIDESGMPKERFSAEFPKEGPSILRIQQVVRGDSAAYFCASSTQSPEQYFGPGTRLTVT.

As for this clonotype: Since a much larger clone is just one base distant, this may be a read error. The chain combines TRBV2 with TRBJ2-7; D is perhaps TRBD2 (5 bases). In germline, CDR1 is SNHLY, CDR2 FYNNEI. Trimming shortened V by 5 bases and J by 11 bases, and 13 bases separated the two germline ends. The CDR3 totals 11 residues. DNA of the CDR3: TGTGCCAGCAGTTCCCCGAGGAGGAAGTACTTC. Protein: CASSSPRRKYF.

This clonotype was detected many times. The chain employs TRBV20-1 and TRBJ1-6, with D possibly being TRBD1 (6 bases). CDR1 and CDR2 (germline): DFQATT, SNEGSKA (reference sequence). The CDR3 is 13 residues long. Trimming removed 4 bases at V and 3 bases at J, with 7 bases between. This CDR3 is CSAKQGYNSPLHF. CDR3 sequence (DNA): TGCAGTGCTAAACAGGGCTATAATTCACCCCTCCACTTT.

This clonotype was seen many times. The CDR3 spells CASSAGETQYF. DNA for the CDR3: TGTGCCAGCAGTGCCGGGGAGACCCAGTACTTC. J is TRBJ2-5 and V is TRBV12-3 or TRBV12-4; D is unresolved. V shed 5 bases and J shed 5 bases, with 6 bases lying between them. This CDR3 contains 11 residues.

In this sample, this clonotype turned up many times. The chain is built from TRBV20-1 and TRBJ2-7; D might be TRBD2 (7 bases). This CDR3 is 14 amino acids long. The V gene's germline CDR1 is DFQATT and CDR2 SNEGSKA (reference sequence). V dropped 4 bases and J dropped 1 base, with 14 bases sitting between them. Written as DNA, the CDR3 is TGCAGTGCTAACCGGGGGGCCGGTTCCTACGAGCAGTACTTC. This encodes CSANRGAGSYEQYF.